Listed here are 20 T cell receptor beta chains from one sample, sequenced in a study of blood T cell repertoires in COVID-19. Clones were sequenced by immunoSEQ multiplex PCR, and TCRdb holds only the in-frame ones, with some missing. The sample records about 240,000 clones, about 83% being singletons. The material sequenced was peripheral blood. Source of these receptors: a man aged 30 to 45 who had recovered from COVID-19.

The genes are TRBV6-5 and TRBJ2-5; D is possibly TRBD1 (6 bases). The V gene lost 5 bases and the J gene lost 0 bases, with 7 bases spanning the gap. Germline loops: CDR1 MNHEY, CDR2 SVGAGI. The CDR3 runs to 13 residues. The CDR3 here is CASSRGYQETQYF. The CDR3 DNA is TGTGCCAGCAGTAGGGGGTACCAAGAGACCCAGTACTTC.

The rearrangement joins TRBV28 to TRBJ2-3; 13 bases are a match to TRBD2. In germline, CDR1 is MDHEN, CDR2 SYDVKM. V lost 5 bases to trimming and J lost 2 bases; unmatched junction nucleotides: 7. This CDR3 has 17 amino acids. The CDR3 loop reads CASSSTSGGGPTDTQYF. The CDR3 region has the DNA TGTGCCAGCAGTAGTACTAGCGGGGGGGGTCCCACAGATACGCAGTATTTT.

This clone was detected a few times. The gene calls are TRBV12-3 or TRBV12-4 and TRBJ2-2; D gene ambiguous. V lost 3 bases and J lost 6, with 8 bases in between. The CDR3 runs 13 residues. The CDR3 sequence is CASSFLAAGELFF. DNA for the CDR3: TGTGCCAGCAGTTTTTTAGCAGCCGGGGAGCTGTTTTTT.

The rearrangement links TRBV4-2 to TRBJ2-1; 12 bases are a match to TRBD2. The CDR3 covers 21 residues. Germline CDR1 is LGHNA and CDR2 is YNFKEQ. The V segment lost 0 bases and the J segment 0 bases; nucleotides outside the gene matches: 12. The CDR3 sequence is CASSQDPLAGGTILSYNEQFF. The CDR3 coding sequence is TGTGCCAGCAGCCAAGACCCACTAGCGGGGGGCACCATACTCTCCTACAATGAGCAGTTCTTC.

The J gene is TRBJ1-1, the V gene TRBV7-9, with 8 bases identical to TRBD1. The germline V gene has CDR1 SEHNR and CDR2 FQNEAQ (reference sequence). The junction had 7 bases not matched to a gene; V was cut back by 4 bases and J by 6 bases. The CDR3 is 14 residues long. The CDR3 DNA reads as TGTGCCAGCAGCTCCGGACAGGGATTTTCTGAAGCTTTCTTT. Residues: CASSSGQGFSEAFF. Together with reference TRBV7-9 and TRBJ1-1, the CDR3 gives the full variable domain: DTGVSQNPRHKITKRGQNVTFRCDPISEHNRLYWYRQTLGQGPEFLTYFQNEAQLEKSRLLSDRFSAERPKGSFSTLEIQRTEQGDSAMYLCASSSGQGFSEAFFGQGTRLTVV.

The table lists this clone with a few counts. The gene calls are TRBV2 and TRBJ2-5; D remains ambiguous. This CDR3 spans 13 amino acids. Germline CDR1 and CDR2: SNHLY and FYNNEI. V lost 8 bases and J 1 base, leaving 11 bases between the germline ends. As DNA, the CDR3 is TGTGCCAGCCAGAGACACAGCCAAGAGACCCAGTACTTC. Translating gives CASQRHSQETQYF.

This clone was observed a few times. CDR3 DNA sequence: TGTGCCAGCAGTGAAGGCGGGGGATCTACAGCTTTCTTT. As protein: CASSEGGGSTAFF. The rearrangement joins TRBV25-1 to TRBJ1-1; perhaps TRBD1 as D (5 bases). In germline, CDR1 is MGHDK, CDR2 SYGVNS. The CDR3 loop spans 13 amino acids. V was trimmed by 2 bases and J by 10 bases, leaving 14 bases between them.

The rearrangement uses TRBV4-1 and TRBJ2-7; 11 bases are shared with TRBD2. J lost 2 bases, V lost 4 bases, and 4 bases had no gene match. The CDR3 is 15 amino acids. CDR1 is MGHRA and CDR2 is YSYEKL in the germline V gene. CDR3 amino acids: CASSPTSGGTYEQYF. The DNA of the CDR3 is TGCGCCAGCAGCCCTACTAGCGGGGGTACCTACGAGCAGTACTTC.

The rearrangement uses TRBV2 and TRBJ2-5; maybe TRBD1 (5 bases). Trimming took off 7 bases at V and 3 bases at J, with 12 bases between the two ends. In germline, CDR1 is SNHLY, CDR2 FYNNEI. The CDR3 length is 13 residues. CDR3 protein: CASTLQTEETQYF. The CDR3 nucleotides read TGTGCCAGCACCCTGCAGACAGAAGAGACCCAGTACTTC. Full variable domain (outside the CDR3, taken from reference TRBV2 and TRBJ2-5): EPEVTQTPSHQVTQMGQEVILRCVPISNHLYFYWYRQILGQKVEFLVSFYNNEISEKSEIFDDQFSVERPDGSNFTLKIRSTKLEDSAMYFCASTLQTEETQYFGPGTRLLVL.

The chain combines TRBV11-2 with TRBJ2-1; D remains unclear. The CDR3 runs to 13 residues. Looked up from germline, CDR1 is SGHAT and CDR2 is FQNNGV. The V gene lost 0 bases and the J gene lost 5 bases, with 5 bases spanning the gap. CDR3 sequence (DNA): TGTGCCAGCAGCTTAGATCAGAACAATGAGCAGTTCTTC. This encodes CASSLDQNNEQFF.

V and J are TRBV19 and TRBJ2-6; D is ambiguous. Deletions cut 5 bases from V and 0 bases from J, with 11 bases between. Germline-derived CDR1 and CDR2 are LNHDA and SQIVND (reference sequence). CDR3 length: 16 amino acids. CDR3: CASSLSRNSGANVLTF. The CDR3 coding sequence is TGTGCCAGTAGTCTATCGCGGAACTCTGGGGCCAACGTCCTGACTTTC. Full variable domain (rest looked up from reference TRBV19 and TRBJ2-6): DGGITQSPKYLFRKEGQNVTLSCEQNLNHDAMYWYRQDPGQGLRLIYYSQIVNDFQKGDIAEGYSVSREKKESFPLTVTSAQKNPTAFYLCASSLSRNSGANVLTFGAGSRLTVL.

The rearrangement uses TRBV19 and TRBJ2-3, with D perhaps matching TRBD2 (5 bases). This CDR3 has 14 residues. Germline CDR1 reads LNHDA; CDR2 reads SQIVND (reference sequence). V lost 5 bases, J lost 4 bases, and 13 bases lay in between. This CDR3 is CASSVKWGADTQYF. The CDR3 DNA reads TGTGCCAGTAGTGTCAAGTGGGGAGCAGATACGCAGTATTTT.

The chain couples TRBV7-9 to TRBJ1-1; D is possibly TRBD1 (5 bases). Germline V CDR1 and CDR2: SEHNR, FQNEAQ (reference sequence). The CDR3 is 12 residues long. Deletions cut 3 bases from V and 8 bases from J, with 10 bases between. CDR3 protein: CASSLGGMEAFF. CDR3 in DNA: TGTGCCAGCAGCTTGGGGGGGATGGAAGCTTTCTTT. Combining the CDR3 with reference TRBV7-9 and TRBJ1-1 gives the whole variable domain DTGVSQNPRHKITKRGQNVTFRCDPISEHNRLYWYRQTLGQGPEFLTYFQNEAQLEKSRLLSDRFSAERPKGSFSTLEIQRTEQGDSAMYLCASSLGGMEAFFGQGTRLTVV.

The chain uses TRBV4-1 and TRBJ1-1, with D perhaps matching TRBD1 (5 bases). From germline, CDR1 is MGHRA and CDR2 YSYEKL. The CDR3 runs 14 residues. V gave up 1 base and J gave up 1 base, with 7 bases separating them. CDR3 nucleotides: TGCGCCAGCAGCCAAGGACAGCCGAACACTGAAGCTTTCTTT. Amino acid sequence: CASSQGQPNTEAFF.

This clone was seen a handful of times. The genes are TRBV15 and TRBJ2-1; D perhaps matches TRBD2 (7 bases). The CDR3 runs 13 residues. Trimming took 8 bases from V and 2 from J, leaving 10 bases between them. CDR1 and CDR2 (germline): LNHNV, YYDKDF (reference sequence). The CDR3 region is CATLRGPYNEQFF. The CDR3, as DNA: TGTGCCACCTTGCGGGGGCCCTACAATGAGCAGTTCTTC.

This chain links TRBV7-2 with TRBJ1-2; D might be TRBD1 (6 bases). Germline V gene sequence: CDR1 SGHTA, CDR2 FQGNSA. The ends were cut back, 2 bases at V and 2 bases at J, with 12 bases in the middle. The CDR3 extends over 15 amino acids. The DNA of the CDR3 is TGTGCCAGCAGCTTAAATCAGGGGATGAACTATGGCTACACCTTC. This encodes CASSLNQGMNYGYTF.

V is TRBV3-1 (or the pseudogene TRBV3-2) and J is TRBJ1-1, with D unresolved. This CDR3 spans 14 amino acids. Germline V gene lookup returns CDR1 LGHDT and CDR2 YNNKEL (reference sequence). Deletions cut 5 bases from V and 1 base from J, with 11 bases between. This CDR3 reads CASSGLGRNTEAFF. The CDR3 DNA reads TGTGCCAGCAGCGGGCTCGGGAGGAACACTGAAGCTTTCTTT.

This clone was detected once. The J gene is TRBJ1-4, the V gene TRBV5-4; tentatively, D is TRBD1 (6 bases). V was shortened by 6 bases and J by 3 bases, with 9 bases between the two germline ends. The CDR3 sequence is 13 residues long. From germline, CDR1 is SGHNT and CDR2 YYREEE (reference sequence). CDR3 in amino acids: CASTRGPNEKLFF. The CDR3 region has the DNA TGTGCCAGCACCAGGGGTCCTAATGAAAAACTGTTTTTT.

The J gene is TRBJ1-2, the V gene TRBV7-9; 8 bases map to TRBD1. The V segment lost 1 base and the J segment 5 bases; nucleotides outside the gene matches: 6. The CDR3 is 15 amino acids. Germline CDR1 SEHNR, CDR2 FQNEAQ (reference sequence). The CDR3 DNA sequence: TGTGCCAGCAGCTTAGGCTGGCAGGGGGCTTATGGCTACACCTTC. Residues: CASSLGWQGAYGYTF.

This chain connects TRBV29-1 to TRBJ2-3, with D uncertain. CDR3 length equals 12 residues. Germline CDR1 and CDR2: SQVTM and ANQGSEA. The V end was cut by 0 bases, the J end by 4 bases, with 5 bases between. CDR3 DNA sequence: TGCAGCGTTGAAGAAACTCCAGATACGCAGTATTTT. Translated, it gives CSVEETPDTQYF.